This T cell receptor beta chain was profiled in a study of cytomegalovirus exposure and HLA in healthy donors. Germline loops: CDR1 SEHNR, CDR2 FQNEAQ (reference sequence). This CDR3 region has 14 residues. Losses at the gene ends were 4 bases for V and 5 bases for J; bases not matched to a gene: 3. Amplification used 60 Vbeta primers and 13 Jbeta primers. Using immunoSEQ multiplex PCR, the repertoire was profiled, and TCRdb retains in-frame clones only, with some absent. The table has more than 75,000 clones, roughly 72% seen once. Material for sequencing was PBMCs. V usage is TRBV7-9 and J usage is TRBJ2-7; 12 nucleotides align to TRBD2. The source of this sequence is a man aged 40-49 years in good health and CMV-seropositive. CDR3 DNA: TGTGCCAGCAGCTCGACTAGCGGGAGTAACGAGCAGTACTTC. Translated, it gives CASSSTSGSNEQYF.